These T cell receptor beta chains were read from a single sample in a study of blood T cell repertoires in COVID-19. Clones were read by immunoSEQ multiplex PCR, and TCRdb kept only the in-frame ones, dropping some. The sample has more than 75,000 clones, 65% to 90% seen once. Material: peripheral blood. Every receptor here comes from a woman older than 75 with active or convalescent COVID-19. Each CDR3 is given with its conserved first and last residue. Fields, in order: D gene, V gene, J gene, clone size, CDR3 DNA, CDR3 protein. D genes are given only for firm matches. Rows may omit the clone size; those that give it use once, few, many or a size class.

D gene: .
V gene: TRBV28
J gene: TRBJ1-4
clone size: .
CDR3 DNA: TGTGCCAGCAGCCCAGCGGGCGGGTTGATACTGTTTTTT
CDR3 protein: CASSPAGGLILFF

D gene: .
V gene: TRBV9
J gene: TRBJ1-1
clone size: .
CDR3 DNA: TGTGCCAGCAACCCTGGGGGCAGAACTGAAGCTTTCTTT
CDR3 protein: CASNPGGRTEAFF

D gene: .
V gene: TRBV18
J gene: TRBJ2-5
clone size: .
CDR3 DNA: TGTGCCAGCTCGCCCGCCGCGGGCCCTGGCGAGACCCAGTACTTC
CDR3 protein: CASSPAAGPGETQYF

D gene: .
V gene: TRBV4-3
J gene: TRBJ2-7
clone size: few
CDR3 DNA: TGCGCCAGCAGCCAAGGACAGCTTTACGAGCAGTACTTC
CDR3 protein: CASSQGQLYEQYF

D gene: .
V gene: TRBV19
J gene: TRBJ2-7
clone size: .
CDR3 DNA: TGTGCCAGTAGTATAGCTGACTATTATTCCTACGAGCAGTACTTC
CDR3 protein: CASSIADYYSYEQYF

D gene: .
V gene: TRBV19
J gene: TRBJ2-2
clone size: .
CDR3 DNA: TGTGCCAGTACTTCGATGACTTTTACTTCGAACACCGGGGAGCTGTTTTTT
CDR3 protein: CASTSMTFTSNTGELFF

D gene: TRBD2
V gene: TRBV2
J gene: TRBJ2-3
clone size: .
CDR3 DNA: TGTGCCAGCAACCAACTAGCGGGCACAGATACGCAGTATTTT
CDR3 protein: CASNQLAGTDTQYF

D gene: .
V gene: TRBV27
J gene: TRBJ2-5
clone size: once
CDR3 DNA: TGTGCCAGCAGCATAGGTGGCGGGGTCCAAGAGACCCAGTACTTC
CDR3 protein: CASSIGGGVQETQYF

D gene: .
V gene: TRBV7-9
J gene: TRBJ2-3
clone size: few
CDR3 DNA: TGTGCCAGCAGCTTAGGTGGGGCCAGCACAGATACGCAGTATTTT
CDR3 protein: CASSLGGASTDTQYF

D gene: .
V gene: TRBV7-2
J gene: TRBJ1-1
clone size: .
CDR3 DNA: TGTGCCAGCAGCCTCTGGAACACTGAAGCTTTCTTT
CDR3 protein: CASSLWNTEAFF

D gene: TRBD1
V gene: TRBV25-1
J gene: TRBJ2-7
clone size: .
CDR3 DNA: TGTGCCAGCAGTGAATCCACAGGGGCCTACGAGCAGTACTTC
CDR3 protein: CASSESTGAYEQYF

D gene: TRBD1
V gene: TRBV30
J gene: TRBJ2-7
clone size: .
CDR3 DNA: TGTGCCTGGGGGACAGGACCAAGGGAGCAGTACTTC
CDR3 protein: CAWGTGPREQYF

D gene: .
V gene: TRBV13
J gene: TRBJ1-2
clone size: .
CDR3 DNA: TGTGCCAGCAGCCAATCCTCCGCGGGATCGGCTGGCTACACCTTC
CDR3 protein: CASSQSSAGSAGYTF

D gene: TRBD1
V gene: TRBV7-2
J gene: TRBJ1-1
clone size: .
CDR3 DNA: TGTGCCAGCAGCCTCTCCGGGACAGGGTCTGAAGCTTTCTTT
CDR3 protein: CASSLSGTGSEAFF

D gene: .
V gene: TRBV27
J gene: TRBJ2-3
clone size: .
CDR3 DNA: TGTGCCAGCAGTATCGGCAGGGCACCCCCCACAGATACGCAGTATTTT
CDR3 protein: CASSIGRAPPTDTQYF

D gene: .
V gene: TRBV6-4
J gene: TRBJ2-2
clone size: .
CDR3 DNA: TGTGCCAGCAATCTGGCAGGGCGGACCGGGGAGCTGTTTTTT
CDR3 protein: CASNLAGRTGELFF

D gene: TRBD1
V gene: TRBV7-3
J gene: TRBJ2-3
clone size: .
CDR3 DNA: TGTGCCAGCAACCGTGACAGGGTCACAGATACGCAGTATTTT
CDR3 protein: CASNRDRVTDTQYF

D gene: .
V gene: TRBV7-8
J gene: TRBJ2-7
clone size: .
CDR3 DNA: TGTGCCAGCAGCTTAGCGTCAGGACAGAGCTACGAGCAGTACTTC
CDR3 protein: CASSLASGQSYEQYF

D gene: TRBD1
V gene: TRBV6-1
J gene: TRBJ2-6
clone size: .
CDR3 DNA: TGTGCCAGCAGTGTAACTCGGGACAGGGAAAACTCTGGGGCCAACGTCCTGACTTTC
CDR3 protein: CASSVTRDRENSGANVLTF

D gene: TRBD1
V gene: TRBV5-8
J gene: TRBJ2-1
clone size: once
CDR3 DNA: TGTGCCAGCAGCCGATCTCCGGGACAGGGGTGGGATGAGCAGTTCTTC
CDR3 protein: CASSRSPGQGWDEQFF

D gene: TRBD1
V gene: TRBV10-3
J gene: TRBJ2-3
clone size: .
CDR3 DNA: TGTGCCATCAGTGGGGGACAGGTGGGGGATACGCAGTATTTT
CDR3 protein: CAISGGQVGDTQYF